The rows below give T cell receptor beta chains drawn from one sample of a study of control samples from healthy donors and cancer patients. Assay: immunoSEQ multiplex PCR; the TCRdb copy retains only in-frame clones and omits some. This table holds 140,000 to 150,000 clones, 89% found once. The sample was blood. The source of these receptors is a man aged 30 to 39 in good health. Both conserved end residues are part of each CDR3. A D gene is named only where the DNA matches it firmly. Size is stated for part of the rows, as once, few or many counts, or as a class when the clone is expanded.

abundance,v_gene,j_gene,d_gene,CDR3aa,CDR3nt
NA,TRBV19,TRBJ1-5,TRBD1,CASSRAIQGINQPQHF,TGTGCCAGTAGTAGGGCGATACAGGGGATAAATCAGCCCCAGCATTTT
NA,TRBV7-7,TRBJ2-1,TRBD2,CASSLGEGRRNEQFF,TGTGCCAGCAGCTTAGGGGAGGGTAGGAGGAATGAGCAGTTCTTC
NA,TRBV5-1,TRBJ1-1,TRBD1,CASSPDRTEAFF,TGCGCCAGCAGCCCGGACAGGACTGAAGCTTTCTTT
NA,TRBV9,TRBJ1-1,NA,CASSSAGGFWTEAFF,TGTGCCAGCAGCTCGGCGGGGGGGTTTTGGACTGAAGCTTTCTTT
NA,TRBV24-1,TRBJ1-2,TRBD1,CATSDPGQGGAYGYTF,TGTGCCACCAGTGACCCCGGACAGGGGGGAGCCTATGGCTACACCTTC
once,TRBV9,TRBJ1-1,NA,CASSVGPPLGVRTEAFF,TGTGCCAGCAGCGTAGGTCCCCCTCTTGGGGTACGCACTGAAGCTTTCTTT
once,TRBV11-2,TRBJ1-4,TRBD1,CASSPPPGTGATNEKLFF,TGTGCCAGCAGCCCCCCTCCCGGGACAGGTGCAACTAATGAAAAACTGTTTTTT
NA,TRBV3-1/TRBV3-2,TRBJ2-5,TRBD2,CASSQPAPRLAGSQETQYF,TGTGCCAGCAGCCAACCGGCCCCCCGACTAGCGGGATCACAAGAGACCCAGTACTTC
NA,TRBV19,TRBJ1-2,NA,CVTGASFMGYTF,TGTGTAACCGGGGCATCCTTTATGGGCTACACCTTC
NA,TRBV13,TRBJ2-3,NA,CASSPQAITDTQYF,TGTGCCAGCAGCCCACAAGCCATTACAGATACGCAGTATTTT
NA,TRBV4-3,TRBJ1-4,NA,CASSPGTTNEKLFF,TGCGCCAGCAGCCCCGGGACAACTAATGAAAAACTGTTTTTT
NA,TRBV15,TRBJ2-1,NA,CATSRVLGSAQYNEQFF,TGTGCCACCAGCAGAGTATTGGGGTCCGCTCAGTACAATGAGCAGTTCTTC
NA,TRBV3-1/TRBV3-2,TRBJ2-7,TRBD1,CASSQDLRRGLYEQYF,TGTGCCAGCAGCCAAGATCTCCGAAGGGGGCTATACGAGCAGTACTTC
NA,TRBV19,TRBJ1-5,TRBD1,CASSDRARQPQHF,TGTGCCAGTAGTGACAGGGCTCGGCAGCCCCAGCATTTT
NA,TRBV4-3,TRBJ2-3,TRBD2,CASSQDAGVADTQYF,TGCGCCAGCAGCCAAGACGCGGGAGTTGCAGATACGCAGTATTTT
NA,TRBV29-1,TRBJ2-3,TRBD2,CSVDGGPGLAGSTDTQYF,TGCAGCGTTGATGGGGGACCGGGACTAGCGGGAAGCACAGATACGCAGTATTTT